One sample yielded the 12 T cell receptor beta chains listed below, sequenced in a study of identical twins (dated by TCRdb to the mid-2010s). The receptor library was made with 5' RACE. These reads were obtained on an Illumina HiSeq 2000. In TCRdb, the public reads were trimmed at Q25 with fastp and aligned with MiXCR, with productive beta chains retained. Rows are combined by CDR3 protein, so each entry shows the most common genes and DNA. Counted in this sample were some 710,000 distinct CDR3 sequences; less than 7% of them appeared once. The ten biggest clones cover 1.5% to 2% of the sample. Source material: naive T cells sorted from blood. The cell subset or site tag for this specimen amounts to: cells isolated with a human naive T-cell isolation kit. Source of these receptors: a young man in good health.

This clonotype has a handful of counts. V gene TRBV20-1 combines with J gene TRBJ2-1; D unclear. The V and J ends lost 6 bases and 0 bases respectively, with 12 bases between them. This CDR3 contains 14 residues. Looked up from germline, CDR1 is DFQATT and CDR2 is SNEGSKA (reference sequence). This CDR3 is CSATRQDSYNEQFF. Here the CDR3 DNA reads TGCAGTGCCACTCGGCAGGACTCCTACAATGAGCAGTTCTTC.

Many counts were recorded for this clonotype. The chain links TRBV6-5 to TRBJ1-4; maybe TRBD1 (6 bases). Germline V lookup: CDR1 MNHEY, CDR2 SVGAGI. This CDR3 contains 13 residues. The germline V and J ends were trimmed by 8 bases and 7 bases, with 14 bases remaining between them. In DNA form, the CDR3 reads TGTGCCAGCGTTCTAAGGGGGGGTGAAAAACTGTTTTTT. Amino acids: CASVLRGGEKLFF.

This clonotype was seen more than once but under ten times. This rearrangement joins TRBV3-1 to TRBJ2-4; D gene unclear. Trimming cost V 0 bases and J 6 bases, with 0 bases left between them. The CDR3 extends over 11 amino acids. Germline-derived CDR1 and CDR2 are LGHDT and YNNKEL (reference sequence). The chain's CDR3 is CASSQENIQYF. CDR3 DNA: TGTGCCAGCAGCCAAGAAAACATTCAGTACTTC. Full variable domain (rest looked up from reference TRBV3-1 and TRBJ2-4): DTAVSQTPKYLVTQMGNDKSIKCEQNLGHDTMYWYKQDSKKFLKIMFSYNNKELIINETVPNRFSPKSPDKAHLNLHINSLELGDSAVYFCASSQENIQYFGAGTRLSVL.

The chain employs TRBV29-1 and TRBJ2-7; 8 nucleotides align to TRBD1. Per the germline V gene, CDR1 is SQVTM and CDR2 is ANQGSEA. Trimming took 6 bases from V and 7 from J; bases not matched to a gene: 8. CDR3 length equals 12 residues. The CDR3 protein is CSVQQGVGEQYV. CDR3 in DNA: TGCAGCGTCCAACAGGGGGTGGGGGAGCAGTACGTC.

This clonotype was detected many times. The chain combines TRBV9 with TRBJ1-3, with a possible D match to TRBD1 (6 bases). Germline CDR1 SGDLS, CDR2 YYNGEE. With 6 bases removed from V and 7 bases from J, the gap between germline ends came to 20 bases. The CDR3 has 15 residues. The CDR3 DNA follows: TGTGCCAGCAAGAGTGAACAGGGTGGGGGGAACACCATATATTTT. Translating it yields CASKSEQGGGNTIYF.

This chain links TRBV7-2 with TRBJ2-5, with 10 bases that match TRBD2. The V gene end was trimmed by 0 bases and the J gene end by 2 bases; junction bases not matched to a gene: 6. Germline V CDR1 and CDR2: SGHTA, FQGNSA. The CDR3 extends over 17 amino acids. CDR3 coding DNA: TGTGCCAGCAGCTTAGCGACTAGCGGGCTTATACAAGAGACCCAGTACTTC. Its protein product is CASSLATSGLIQETQYF.

This clonotype was seen a few times. The CDR3 region has the DNA TGTGCCAGCAGTGAAGGCATTAGCTCCTATAATTCACCCCTCCACTTT. Its protein is CASSEGISSYNSPLHF. The chain combines TRBV2 with TRBJ1-6; D not certain. This CDR3 region has 16 residues. The V gene lost 1 base and the J gene lost 0 bases, with 7 bases spanning the gap. The germline V gene encodes CDR1 SNHLY and CDR2 FYNNEI.

This clonotype was picked up many times. This rearrangement joins TRBV6-2 or TRBV6-3 to TRBJ2-1; weak D call: TRBD1 (6 bases). V was clipped by 11 bases and J by 2 bases, with 13 bases between them. This CDR3 spans 13 amino acids. Germline V gene data show CDR1 as MNHEY and CDR2 as SVGEGT. The CDR3: CAAFGTTYNEQFF. CDR3 nucleotide sequence: TGTGCCGCCTTCGGGACAACCTACAATGAGCAGTTCTTC.

Many counts were recorded for this clonotype. V is TRBV5-5 and J is TRBJ2-3; TRBD1 aligns across 10 bases. V shed 4 bases and J 2 bases; nucleotides not matched to a gene: 10. Germline values: CDR1 SGHKS, CDR2 YYEKEE (reference sequence). The CDR3 length is 17 residues. The CDR3: CASSVTPGTGVTDTQYF. For the CDR3, the DNA is TGTGCCAGCAGCGTCACCCCCGGGACAGGGGTCACAGATACGCAGTATTTT.

This clonotype occurred many times. The chain combines TRBV12-3 or TRBV12-4 with TRBJ2-1, with a weak D call TRBD2 (6 bases). The ends were cut back, 6 bases at V and 15 bases at J, with 12 bases in the middle. The CDR3 spans 10 residues. CDR3 DNA sequence: TGTGCCAGCAGGCACGGGAGACTGTTCTTC. Translated: CASRHGRLFF.

The chain links TRBV24-1 to TRBJ2-7, with D unresolved. This CDR3 has 14 residues. The ends were cut back, 4 bases at V and 0 bases at J, with 9 bases in the middle. Germline CDR1 reads KGHDR; CDR2 reads SFDVKD. The CDR3 here is CATSEVEPSYEQYV. CDR3 in DNA: TGTGCCACCAGTGAGGTGGAACCCTCCTACGAGCAGTACGTC.

The chain couples TRBV7-2 to TRBJ2-7; D possibly corresponds to TRBD1 (6 bases). Germline V gene sequence: CDR1 SGHTA, CDR2 FQGNSA. Deletions cut 5 bases from V and 2 bases from J, with 16 bases between. CDR3 size: 15 residues. The CDR3 reads CASSHTGTLAYEQYF. CDR3 sequence (DNA): TGTGCCAGCAGCCACACCGGGACACTCGCCTACGAGCAGTACTTC.